The entry below gives a single T cell receptor beta chain sequence along with its context. Its antigen is unidentified. One junction end disagrees with the germline gene, perhaps due to a read error. The draw of peripheral blood yielded roughly 10 milliliters from each donor. The sample comes from a study of blood T cells in healthy people across ages. Broader study findings: Both higher diversity and more naive CD4+ cells marked long-lived donors when set against aged donors.

CDR1 is SGHVS and CDR2 is FNYEAQ in the germline V gene. The CDR3 contains 14 residues. PCR was performed a second time for roughly 7 to 12 cycles using a sample-barcoded 5' primer and a J-beta primer mix. The template-switch adaptor was a 5' adaptor with 12 random nucleotides. It tagged each cDNA molecule. Every sample gave at least 2.5 million paired-end reads containing CDR3. Each CDR3 protein gets one entry after TCRdb re-called the 5' RACE reads with MiXCR. Among 1.5 million to 2 million distinct CDR3 sequences listed, about two fifths were seen once. The receptor's source is a human donor in good health. This chain links TRBV7-6 with TRBJ2-5; D is ambiguous. Sequenced material: blood. The CDR3 reads CVSSPKLGLETQYF. The DNA for the CDR3 is TGTGTCAGCAGCCCTAAGTTAGGGCTGGAGACCCAGTACTTC.